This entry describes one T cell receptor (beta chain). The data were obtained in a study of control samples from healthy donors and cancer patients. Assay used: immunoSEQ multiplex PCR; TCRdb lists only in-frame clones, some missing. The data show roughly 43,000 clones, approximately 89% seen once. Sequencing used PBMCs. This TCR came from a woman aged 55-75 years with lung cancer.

The CDR3 here is CAISEDRANEKLFF. CDR3 nucleotides: TGTGCCATCAGCGAGGACAGGGCCAATGAAAAACTGTTTTTT. This rearrangement joins TRBV10-3 to TRBJ1-4, with TRBD1 matching 8 bases. CDR3 length: 14 residues. V shed 6 bases and J 5 bases; nucleotides not matched to a gene: 5. Germline CDR1 is ENHRY and CDR2 is SYGVKD.